A selection of T cell receptor beta chains follows, all from one sample in a study of T cell responses to AZD1222 COVID-19 vaccine. TCRdb's copy holds only in-frame clones and misses some; the assay was immunoSEQ multiplex PCR. The top ten clones hold roughly 1.1% of a sample with around 120,000 clones, roughly 90% of them seen once. The sequencing used peripheral blood, collected on day 0 of AZD1222 vaccination. Receptors originate from an adult in good health. CDR3s include the opening cysteine and the closing phenylalanine or tryptophan. The D gene is left open where the match is weak. Expanded clones are given a class, and other clones once, few, many or no size at all.

abundance,j_gene,v_gene,d_gene,CDR3aa,CDR3nt
NA,TRBJ1-2,TRBV20-1,NA,CSALRDNGYTF,TGCAGTGCCCTCCGGGACAATGGCTACACCTTC
once,TRBJ2-1,TRBV6-2/TRBV6-3,TRBD2,CASSYSGGLAGGNEQFF,TGTGCCAGCAGTTACTCCGGCGGACTAGCGGGAGGGAATGAGCAGTTCTTC
NA,TRBJ2-7,TRBV30,TRBD1,CACDGTGRNEQYF,TGTGCCTGTGACGGGACAGGGAGGAACGAGCAGTACTTC
NA,TRBJ1-3,TRBV7-3,NA,CASSQTLAAEGNTIYF,TGTGCCAGCAGCCAGACCCTCGCGGCAGAGGGAAACACCATATATTTT
NA,TRBJ2-7,TRBV5-1,TRBD2,CASTLREGYEQYF,TGCGCCAGCACCCTACGGGAGGGGTACGAGCAGTACTTC
NA,TRBJ1-5,TRBV11-2,NA,CASSLDGDSNQPQHF,TGTGCCAGCAGCTTAGACGGCGATAGCAATCAGCCCCAGCATTTT
once,TRBJ2-2,TRBV10-3,NA,CAALVNTGELFF,TGTGCCGCCCTAGTAAACACCGGGGAGCTGTTTTTT
NA,TRBJ2-3,TRBV5-6,NA,CASSLAGQGTDTQYF,TGTGCCAGCAGCTTGGCGGGACAAGGCACAGATACGCAGTATTTT
few,TRBJ1-1,TRBV5-6,NA,CASSLDPRDSYMNTEAFF,TGTGCCAGCAGCTTAGACCCCCGCGACAGCTACATGAACACTGAAGCTTTCTTT
NA,TRBJ2-7,TRBV5-1,NA,CASSSLAGANEQYF,TGCGCCAGCAGCTCTCTGGCGGGGGCAAACGAGCAGTACTTC
NA,TRBJ1-1,TRBV29-1,NA,CSTTVNTEAFF,TGCAGCACGACGGTAAACACTGAAGCTTTCTTT
NA,TRBJ2-1,TRBV2,NA,CASSVNSRGENEQFF,TGTGCCAGCAGTGTGAATAGCCGAGGTGAAAATGAGCAGTTCTTC
NA,TRBJ1-3,TRBV25-1,NA,CATQVPGNTIYF,TGTGCCACTCAGGTCCCTGGAAACACCATATATTTT
NA,TRBJ1-3,TRBV7-6,NA,CASSLGGPGNTIYF,TGTGCCAGCAGCTTAGGGGGGCCTGGAAACACCATATATTTT
NA,TRBJ1-4,TRBV9,NA,CASSVGSSTTNEKLFF,TGTGCCAGCAGCGTAGGATCGAGTACAACTAATGAAAAACTGTTTTTT
few,TRBJ2-1,TRBV19,TRBD1,CASGTGTAYNEQFF,TGTGCCAGTGGAACCGGGACAGCCTACAATGAGCAGTTCTTC
NA,TRBJ1-2,TRBV7-9,TRBD1,CASSLQGASYGYTF,TGTGCCAGCAGCCTACAGGGGGCGAGCTATGGCTACACCTTC